A single sample gave rise to the 14 T cell receptor beta chains below, sequenced in a study of blood T cell repertoires in COVID-19. Here immunoSEQ multiplex PCR was the method, and the copy in TCRdb shows in-frame clones only, minus some. This sample carries some 190,000 clones, around 88% of them seen once, and the ten largest clones take about 6%. Sequencing was done on a sample of PBMCs or T cells enriched from blood (not recorded which). Receptor source: a man aged 40-55 years with acute COVID-19.

The chain is built from TRBV10-3 and TRBJ2-3; TRBD2 matches 8 bases. The V segment lost 11 bases and the J segment 5 bases; nucleotides outside the gene matches: 6. Germline V gives CDR1 ENHRY, CDR2 SYGVKD. The CDR3 runs 12 residues. The CDR3: CAASGSGDTQYF. For the CDR3, the DNA is TGTGCCGCCAGCGGGAGTGGAGATACGCAGTATTTT.

V and J are TRBV4-3 and TRBJ2-3, with 8 bases identical to TRBD1. CDR1 LGHNA and CDR2 YSLEER come from the germline V gene. Trimming took 3 bases from V and 5 from J; bases not matched to a gene: 7. This CDR3 region has 15 residues. CDR3 loop: CASSHTLDRGDTQYF. The DNA of the CDR3 is TGCGCCAGCAGCCATACACTCGACAGGGGAGATACGCAGTATTTT.

The chain joins TRBV18 to TRBJ1-4, with D maybe TRBD1 (6 bases). Between the trimmed V and J ends, which lost 6 bases and 8 bases, there was a span of 13 bases. The CDR3 is 13 amino acids. Germline assignment: CDR1 KGHSH and CDR2 LQKENI. The CDR3 coding sequence is TGTGCCAGCTCCTTACGACAGGACGAAAAACTGTTTTTT. Amino acid sequence: CASSLRQDEKLFF.

This sequence joins TRBV18 and TRBJ1-2; TRBD1 matches at 11 bases. The J segment lost 6 bases and the V segment lost 3 bases, leaving 6 bases of the junction unmatched. CDR3 length equals 15 residues. Germline CDR1 and CDR2: KGHSH and LQKENI. CDR3 nucleotide sequence: TGTGCCAGCTCACCGTCCGGGACAGGGGGGAATGGCTACACCTTC. Translating it yields CASSPSGTGGNGYTF.

The chain employs TRBV28 and TRBJ2-1; 11 bases align to TRBD2. With V trimmed by 6 bases and J by 6 bases, 7 bases remained unmatched. CDR1 and CDR2 (germline): MDHEN, SYDVKM. The length of the CDR3 is 15 residues. This CDR3 is CASSELAGAGNEQFF. The CDR3 DNA sequence: TGTGCCAGCAGCGAACTAGCGGGAGCCGGCAATGAGCAGTTCTTC.

This chain joins TRBV10-3 and TRBJ1-2; D perhaps matches TRBD1 (6 bases). The CDR3 extends over 12 amino acids. The germline V and J ends were trimmed by 3 bases and 7 bases, with 9 bases remaining between them. CDR1 and CDR2 from the germline V gene are ENHRY and SYGVKD. The chain's CDR3 is CAISDGGAGYTF. The CDR3 nucleotides are TGTGCCATCAGTGATGGGGGGGCTGGCTACACCTTC.

The rearrangement links TRBV7-9 to TRBJ2-1; 7 nucleotides match TRBD2. The CDR3 runs to 17 residues. V lost 10 bases to trimming and J lost 1 base; unmatched junction nucleotides: 16. Germline CDR1 SEHNR, CDR2 FQNEAQ (reference sequence). CDR3 nucleotide sequence: TGTGCCACTCCTGCCCTCCGGGAGGATTTGTCCTACAATGAGCAGTTCTTC. Translation: CATPALREDLSYNEQFF. The full variable domain, with the rest looked up from reference TRBV7-9 and TRBJ2-1, is DTGVSQNPRHKITKRGQNVTFRCDPISEHNRLYWYRQTLGQGPEFLTYFQNEAQLEKSRLLSDRFSAERPKGSFSTLEIQRTEQGDSAMYLCATPALREDLSYNEQFFGPGTRLTVL.

The chain couples TRBV30 to TRBJ2-1; unclear D gene. Germline CDR1 and CDR2: GTSNPN and SVGIG (reference sequence). The CDR3 contains 12 residues. V lost 2 bases, J lost 6 bases, and 8 bases lay in between. DNA for the CDR3: TGTGCCTGGAGTCCGACGGGCAATGAGCAGTTCTTC. Its protein product is CAWSPTGNEQFF. Filled out from reference TRBV30 and TRBJ2-1, the complete variable domain reads SQTIHQWPATLVQPVGSPLSLECTVEGTSNPNLYWYRQAAGRGLQLLFYSVGIGQISSEVPQNLSASRPQDRQFILSSKKLLLSDSGFYLCAWSPTGNEQFFGPGTRLTVL.

This clone occurred a few times. The genes are TRBV6-5 and TRBJ1-1; weak D call: TRBD1 (5 bases). The CDR3 runs 13 residues. Germline CDR1 reads MNHEY; CDR2 reads SVGAGI. V was pared by 7 bases and J by 3 bases, with 12 bases between. CDR3 nucleotides: TGTGCCAGCAATGGGGGGAGGTACACTGAAGCTTTCTTT. It encodes CASNGGRYTEAFF.

Points on this clone: Other DNA sequences in the same sample also yield this CDR3. The CDR3 nucleotides read TGTGCCAGCTCACCAGGACAGGAAGAGACCCAGTACTTC. Protein sequence: CASSPGQEETQYF. The chain combines TRBV18 with TRBJ2-5; the match to TRBD1 covers 7 bases. V lost 2 bases to trimming and J lost 3 bases; unmatched junction nucleotides: 0. Germline V lookup: CDR1 KGHSH, CDR2 LQKENI. The CDR3 totals 13 residues.

The CDR3 bases are TGCGCCAGCAGCTTGGGGGACAGGGTTAATTCACCCCTCCACTTT. Its protein is CASSLGDRVNSPLHF. The rearrangement links TRBV5-1 to TRBJ1-6; 9 bases line up with TRBD1. CDR3 size: 15 residues. Germline CDR1 SGHRS, CDR2 YFSETQ. V gave up 0 bases and J gave up 6 bases; unmatched junction bases: 1. Combining the CDR3 with reference TRBV5-1 and TRBJ1-6 gives the whole variable domain KAGVTQTPRYLIKTRGQQVTLSCSPISGHRSVSWYQQTPGQGLQFLFEYFSETQRNKGNFPGRFSGRQFSNSRSEMNVSTLELGDSALYLCASSLGDRVNSPLHFGNGTRLTVT.

The chain employs TRBV30 and TRBJ2-7; 11 bases are a match to TRBD2. The CDR3 is 21 amino acids. Germline-derived CDR1 and CDR2 are GTSNPN and SVGIG (reference sequence). The ends lost 4 bases at V and 0 bases at J; junction bases unmatched: 23. CDR3: CAWNTGRVFGLAGTLSYEQYF. The CDR3 region has the DNA TGTGCCTGGAATACCGGCCGAGTTTTCGGACTAGCGGGTACCCTCTCCTACGAGCAGTACTTC.

The gene calls are TRBV2 and TRBJ2-1; perhaps TRBD1 as D (6 bases). Germline V gene lookup returns CDR1 SNHLY and CDR2 FYNNEI. The V end was cut by 6 bases, the J end by 15 bases, with 18 bases between. CDR3 length: 12 amino acids. CDR3 in DNA: TGTGCCAGCAGCAATAAGGGGGATCTTCTGTTCTTC. Amino acids: CASSNKGDLLFF.

This chain links TRBV7-3 with TRBJ1-1; D uncertain. The germline gives CDR1 SGHTA, CDR2 FQGTGA. The CDR3 loop spans 15 amino acids. The germline V and J ends were trimmed by 2 bases and 5 bases, with 15 bases remaining between them. For the CDR3, the DNA is TGTGCCAGCAGCTTACGACCGGATGCGGGGACTGAAGCTTTCTTT. It translates to CASSLRPDAGTEAFF. Variable domain in full (rest from reference TRBV7-3 and TRBJ1-1): GAGVSQTPSNKVTEKGKYVELRCDPISGHTALYWYRQSLGQGPEFLIYFQGTGAADDSGLPNDRFFAVRPEGSVSTLKIQRTERGDSAVYLCASSLRPDAGTEAFFGQGTRLTVV.